What follows are 32 T cell receptor beta chains derived from one specimen sequenced in a study of shared clonotypes between healthy human individuals. Naivety among CD8 cells was defined by CD45RO negativity and positive CCR7 selection, thereby excluding terminally differentiated effector memory CD45RA+ cells. Sequencing was performed with immunoSEQ multiplex PCR; in TCRdb, only in-frame clones are kept and a portion is missing. The sample consists of hundreds of thousands of clones, around 96% of them appearing once. Specimen: naive CD8+ T cells sorted from blood. The source of these receptors is a man aged 30 to 45 in good health.

V is TRBV5-4 and J is TRBJ2-7, with D perhaps TRBD2 (7 bases). Germline V gene data show CDR1 as SGHNT and CDR2 as YYREEE (reference sequence). Trimming took 2 bases from V and 2 from J, leaving 11 bases between them. CDR3 length: 14 amino acids. The CDR3 here is CASSLGGDPYEQYF. The CDR3 DNA follows: TGTGCCAGCAGCTTAGGGGGGGATCCCTACGAGCAGTACTTC.

V usage is TRBV29-1 and J usage is TRBJ1-1, with 10 nucleotides matching TRBD1. The CDR3 has 18 residues. V gave up 0 bases and J gave up 6 bases; unmatched junction bases: 16. Germline V gene sequence: CDR1 SQVTM, CDR2 ANQGSEA. The CDR3 sequence is CSVEDPPGQGIFPPEAFF. As DNA, the CDR3 is TGCAGCGTTGAAGATCCTCCGGGACAGGGGATTTTTCCCCCTGAAGCTTTCTTT.

The V gene is TRBV28, the J gene TRBJ2-1, with no clear D. The V end was cut by 5 bases, the J end by 4 bases, with 15 bases between. Germline V CDR1 and CDR2: MDHEN, SYDVKM. This CDR3 contains 15 residues. The chain's CDR3 is CASSPDRRSYNEQFF. The CDR3 DNA sequence: TGTGCCAGCAGTCCAGACCGACGGTCATACAATGAGCAGTTCTTC.

The chain has TRBV5-6 and TRBJ2-7; 8 bases fit TRBD1. From germline, CDR1 is SGHDT and CDR2 YYEEEE. This CDR3 comprises 15 residues. Losses at the gene ends were 4 bases for V and 1 base for J; bases not matched to a gene: 7. The CDR3 is CASSLTRQGSYEQYF. For the CDR3, the DNA is TGTGCCAGCAGCCTAACGCGACAGGGGTCCTACGAGCAGTACTTC. Full variable domain (outside the CDR3, taken from reference TRBV5-6 and TRBJ2-7): DAGVTQSPTHLIKTRGQQVTLRCSPKSGHDTVSWYQQALGQGPQFIFQYYEEEERQRGNFPDRFSGHQFPNYSSELNVNALLLGDSALYLCASSLTRQGSYEQYFGPGTRLTVT.

This clone was seen once. The CDR3 loop is CSVRLKGEAFF. In nucleotides, the CDR3 is TGCAGCGTACGTCTGAAGGGTGAAGCTTTCTTT. The chain recombines TRBV29-1 with TRBJ1-1, with D uncertain. Per the germline V gene, CDR1 is SQVTM and CDR2 is ANQGSEA. Trimming removed 6 bases at V and 7 bases at J, with 12 bases between. CDR3 length equals 11 residues. Drawing the rest from reference TRBV29-1 and TRBJ1-1, the complete variable domain is SAVISQKPSRDICQRGTSLTIQCQVDSQVTMMFWYRQQPGQSLTLIATANQGSEATYESGFVIDKFPISRPNLTFSTLTVSNMSPEDSSIYLCSVRLKGEAFFGQGTRLTVV.

The V and J genes are TRBV7-9 and TRBJ2-2; weak D call: TRBD1 (5 bases). This CDR3 has 17 residues. The V end was cut by 3 bases, the J end by 0 bases, with 14 bases between. The germline CDR1 and CDR2 sequences are SEHNR and FQNEAQ (reference sequence). The CDR3 DNA reads as TGTGCCAGCAGCTTTACAAGACAGATAGCGAACACCGGGGAGCTGTTTTTT. Protein sequence: CASSFTRQIANTGELFF. Full variable domain (remainder filled in from reference TRBV7-9 and TRBJ2-2): DTGVSQNPRHKITKRGQNVTFRCDPISEHNRLYWYRQTLGQGPEFLTYFQNEAQLEKSRLLSDRFSAERPKGSFSTLEIQRTEQGDSAMYLCASSFTRQIANTGELFFGEGSRLTVL.

The rearrangement links TRBV28 to TRBJ2-7; D is possibly TRBD2 (6 bases). The germline gives CDR1 MDHEN, CDR2 SYDVKM. The CDR3 covers 15 residues. With 6 bases removed from V and 3 bases from J, the gap between germline ends came to 18 bases. The CDR3 nucleotides are TGTGCCAGCAGCGTGTCGGTCGGGAGTAGCTACGAGCAGTACTTC. It codes for CASSVSVGSSYEQYF.

This chain links TRBV18 with TRBJ2-5; possibly TRBD2 for D (6 bases). V was pared by 3 bases and J by 2 bases, with 16 bases between. Germline V gives CDR1 KGHSH, CDR2 LQKENI. The CDR3 contains 16 residues. This CDR3 reads CASSPAVAGLQETQYF. The DNA for the CDR3 is TGTGCCAGCTCACCGGCGGTGGCGGGGCTTCAAGAGACCCAGTACTTC.

The chain joins TRBV28 to TRBJ2-3, with D tentatively TRBD1 or TRBD2 (5 bases each). V was shortened by 3 bases and J by 0 bases, with 13 bases between the two germline ends. This CDR3 contains 16 residues. Germline V gene lookup returns CDR1 MDHEN and CDR2 SYDVKM. CDR3 sequence (DNA): TGTGCCAGCAGTTTGGGACGAACTACGAGCACAGATACGCAGTATTTT. Translated, it gives CASSLGRTTSTDTQYF. The full variable domain, rest sourced from reference TRBV28 and TRBJ2-3, is DVKVTQSSRYLVKRTGEKVFLECVQDMDHENMFWYRQDPGLGLRLIYFSYDVKMKEKGDIPEGYSVSREKKERFSLILESASTNQTSMYLCASSLGRTTSTDTQYFGPGTRLTVL.

In its sample, this clone was seen once. The gene calls are TRBV27 and TRBJ2-2; 7 bases line up with TRBD2. The CDR3 loop spans 13 amino acids. With 9 bases clipped from V and 4 bases from J, the junction kept 5 bases outside the gene matches. Germline values: CDR1 MNHEY, CDR2 SMNVEV (reference sequence). The CDR3 loop reads CASKGLRTGELFF. The CDR3 DNA reads TGTGCCAGTAAGGGACTACGCACCGGGGAGCTGTTTTTT.

The chain has TRBV7-9 and TRBJ2-3, with D perhaps given as TRBD1 or TRBD2 (5 bases each). V lost 2 bases to trimming and J lost 0 bases, with 15 bases between them. CDR3 length equals 17 residues. The germline gives CDR1 SEHNR, CDR2 FQNEAQ (reference sequence). CDR3 in amino acids: CASSLPTGTDSTDTQYF. The CDR3 region has the DNA TGTGCCAGCAGCTTACCTACCGGGACCGATAGCACAGATACGCAGTATTTT. Full variable domain (missing parts from reference TRBV7-9 and TRBJ2-3): DTGVSQNPRHKITKRGQNVTFRCDPISEHNRLYWYRQTLGQGPEFLTYFQNEAQLEKSRLLSDRFSAERPKGSFSTLEIQRTEQGDSAMYLCASSLPTGTDSTDTQYFGPGTRLTVL.

The chain employs TRBV15 and TRBJ2-7; 10 nucleotides match TRBD1. CDR1 LNHNV and CDR2 YYDKDF come from the germline V gene (reference sequence). CDR3 length: 18 residues. Trimming removed 5 bases from V and 2 bases from J; junction bases left unmatched: 15. The CDR3 DNA reads as TGTGCCACCAGCGGAACTCGCCGGGACAGGGGTGCGGCCTACGAGCAGTACTTC. As protein: CATSGTRRDRGAAYEQYF.

This clone was seen once. This chain uses TRBV5-8 with TRBJ2-1, with a tentative D call TRBD1 (6 bases). The V end lost 3 bases, the J end lost 8 bases, and 12 bases lay between the germline ends. Germline V gene data show CDR1 as SGHTS and CDR2 as YDEGEE. CDR3 length equals 13 residues. The CDR3 DNA is TGTGCCAGCAGCTCCCACAGGGTCGATGAGCAGTTCTTC. This gives the protein CASSSHRVDEQFF.

V usage is TRBV5-5 and J usage is TRBJ2-3; a weak D match, TRBD2 (6 bases). The V gene's germline CDR1 is SGHKS and CDR2 YYEKEE (reference sequence). There are 16 residues in the CDR3. Trimming removed 0 bases from V and 5 bases from J, with 16 bases in between. The CDR3 region is CASSLVTGELGDTQYF. In nucleotides, the CDR3 is TGTGCCAGCAGCTTGGTAACGGGAGAGTTAGGAGATACGCAGTATTTT.

The J gene is TRBJ1-1, the V gene TRBV4-1, with 9 positions matching TRBD1. CDR3 length equals 14 residues. V shed 3 bases and J 5 bases; nucleotides not matched to a gene: 4. CDR1 is MGHRA, CDR2 YSYEKL, per germline. The CDR3 here is CASSQGQGMTEAFF. CDR3 in DNA: TGCGCCAGCAGCCAGGGACAGGGTATGACTGAAGCTTTCTTT.

The V and J genes are TRBV7-9 and TRBJ2-2; 10 nucleotides align to TRBD2. Germline V gives CDR1 SEHNR, CDR2 FQNEAQ (reference sequence). The CDR3 is 17 residues long. Trimming at V came to 5 bases and at J to 0 bases, leaving 6 bases not matched to a gene. The DNA for the CDR3 is TGTGCCAGCAGCCCACGGACTAGCGGAACGAACACCGGGGAGCTGTTTTTT. Its protein is CASSPRTSGTNTGELFF.

In its sample, this clone was seen once. This chain links TRBV30 with TRBJ2-7; 7 nucleotides match TRBD2. Looked up from germline, CDR1 is GTSNPN and CDR2 is SVGIG (reference sequence). The CDR3 has 15 residues. Trimming cost V 2 bases and J 5 bases; bases outside gene matches: 12. CDR3 in amino acids: CAWSMGEGFPDEQYF. The CDR3 bases are TGTGCCTGGAGTATGGGGGAGGGCTTTCCAGACGAGCAGTACTTC.

The V call is TRBV28, the J call TRBJ2-5; 12 nucleotides align to TRBD2. V lost 1 base to trimming and J lost 0 bases; unmatched junction nucleotides: 6. Germline V gene data show CDR1 as MDHEN and CDR2 as SYDVKM. The CDR3 is 18 residues long. CDR3 DNA: TGTGCCAGCAGTTTATACCGGACTAGCGGGAAGTACCAAGAGACCCAGTACTTC. It codes for CASSLYRTSGKYQETQYF.

V gene TRBV15 combines with J gene TRBJ1-4; D gene ambiguous. Germline CDR1 and CDR2: LNHNV and YYDKDF (reference sequence). The CDR3 spans 14 residues. Trimming pared 2 bases from V and 5 bases from J, leaving 9 bases between. In nucleotides, the CDR3 is TGTGCCACCAGCAGAAGGGCTTTAAATGAAAAACTGTTTTTT. This gives the protein CATSRRALNEKLFF.

This chain uses TRBV5-1 with TRBJ2-3, with D unclear. Germline V lookup: CDR1 SGHRS, CDR2 YFSETQ. Trimming removed 4 bases at V and 0 bases at J, with 12 bases between. This CDR3 contains 15 residues. The DNA of the CDR3 is TGCGCCAGCAGCCTCTCTAGACGCAGCACAGATACGCAGTATTTT. Protein sequence: CASSLSRRSTDTQYF.

The chain carries TRBV2 and TRBJ2-1, with 8 bases aligning to TRBD2. The ends lost 6 bases at V and 7 bases at J; junction bases unmatched: 8. Per germline, CDR1 SNHLY and CDR2 FYNNEI. The CDR3 spans 14 residues. CDR3 region: CASSGRAGGNEQFF. The CDR3, as DNA: TGTGCCAGCAGCGGGAGGGCCGGTGGGAATGAGCAGTTCTTC.

The chain is built from TRBV30 and TRBJ2-1; TRBD2 matches 10 bases. CDR3 size: 18 residues. With V trimmed by 7 bases and J by 3 bases, 18 bases remained unmatched. CDR1 and CDR2 from the germline V gene are GTSNPN and SVGIG (reference sequence). The CDR3 DNA is TGTGCCTACACCCGCGGGCTAGCGGGAGATATGTTCTACAATGAGCAGTTCTTC. It specifies CAYTRGLAGDMFYNEQFF.

This CDR3 is CASSQDPPWSSTDTQYF. In DNA form, the CDR3 reads TGCGCCAGCAGCCAAGATCCCCCGTGGAGTAGCACAGATACGCAGTATTTT. This chain connects TRBV4-1 to TRBJ2-3; D gene ambiguous. The CDR3 loop spans 17 amino acids. Germline CDR1 is MGHRA and CDR2 is YSYEKL. The V end lost 0 bases, the J end lost 0 bases, and 13 bases lay between the germline ends.

The V gene is TRBV7-2, the J gene TRBJ2-6, with 7 bases that match TRBD1. CDR1 and CDR2 from the germline V gene are SGHTA and FQGNSA. CDR3 length equals 19 residues. V shed 5 bases, J shed 0 bases, and the junction held 13 bases outside the gene matches. The chain's CDR3 is CASSQEPGQAYSGANVLTF. The CDR3 nucleotides read TGTGCCAGCAGCCAAGAGCCAGGACAGGCCTACTCTGGGGCCAACGTCCTGACTTTC.

This sequence joins TRBV11-2 and TRBJ2-7; 10 bases are a match to TRBD2. The CDR3 runs to 15 residues. V shed 5 bases, J shed 1 base, and the junction held 5 bases outside the gene matches. CDR1 SGHAT and CDR2 FQNNGV come from the germline V gene. The CDR3 DNA reads TGTGCCAGCAGCAACAGCGGGAGGGGGTCCTACGAGCAGTACTTC. Translating it yields CASSNSGRGSYEQYF.

Note on this clone: Other nucleotide sequences from this sample produce the same CDR3. J is TRBJ1-5 and V is TRBV7-9; D not resolved. V was pared by 4 bases and J by 4 bases, with 8 bases between. The CDR3 has 13 residues. Germline CDR1 is SEHNR and CDR2 is FQNEAQ (reference sequence). DNA of the CDR3: TGTGCCAGCAGCTCAGGCCCGAATCAGCCCCAGCATTTT. Its translation: CASSSGPNQPQHF.

The rearrangement joins TRBV5-1 to TRBJ1-1; 9 positions agree with TRBD1. The germline V gene encodes CDR1 SGHRS and CDR2 YFSETQ. The length of the CDR3 is 15 residues. V dropped 3 bases and J dropped 3; count of bases not matched to a gene: 6. This chain's CDR3 is CASSWYGDRDTEAFF. The CDR3 region has the DNA TGCGCCAGCAGCTGGTATGGGGACAGGGACACTGAAGCTTTCTTT.

To note about this clone: Other DNA sequences in this specimen translate into the identical CDR3. The rearrangement joins TRBV5-1 to TRBJ2-3; D perhaps matches TRBD1 (6 bases). V lost 0 bases and J lost 2, with 10 bases in between. The CDR3 covers 15 residues. The germline gives CDR1 SGHRS, CDR2 YFSETQ. CDR3 amino acids: CASSLGTGTTDTQYF. In DNA, the CDR3 is TGCGCCAGCAGCTTGGGAACAGGGACCACAGATACGCAGTATTTT.

The chain uses TRBV29-1 and TRBJ2-3, with 11 bases identical to TRBD1. There are 14 residues in the CDR3. Per the germline V gene, CDR1 is SQVTM and CDR2 is ANQGSEA. The V segment lost 6 bases and the J segment 3 bases; nucleotides outside the gene matches: 5. In DNA, the CDR3 is TGCAGCGTGGAGGGACAGGGGGAAACAGATACGCAGTATTTT. This sequence encodes CSVEGQGETDTQYF.

This chain uses TRBV15 with TRBJ2-7; possibly TRBD2 for D (5 bases). V was pared by 1 base and J by 0 bases, with 10 bases between. Germline V gene data show CDR1 as LNHNV and CDR2 as YYDKDF (reference sequence). This CDR3 contains 15 residues. The chain's CDR3 is CATSRGTADSYEQYF. The CDR3 nucleotides read TGTGCCACCAGCAGAGGGACTGCCGACTCCTACGAGCAGTACTTC.

This sequence joins TRBV6-4 and TRBJ2-1, with 9 bases lining up with TRBD1. This CDR3 has 16 amino acids. With 5 bases clipped from V and 7 bases from J, the junction kept 12 bases outside the gene matches. The germline CDR1 and CDR2 sequences are MRHNA and SNTAGT. The CDR3 region has the DNA TGTGCCAGCAGTCGACGCGGGACAGGGACTCTTAATGAGCAGTTCTTC. Protein product: CASSRRGTGTLNEQFF.

This clone appeared once. The chain uses TRBV4-1 and TRBJ1-2; D perhaps matches TRBD1 (5 bases). CDR1 and CDR2 (germline): MGHRA, YSYEKL. The CDR3 has 18 residues. The V end was cut by 5 bases, the J end by 3 bases, with 25 bases between. The CDR3 here is CASSVTPGLIGGDYGYTF. The CDR3 DNA follows: TGCGCCAGCAGCGTAACGCCGGGCCTAATTGGGGGTGACTATGGCTACACCTTC.